These 24 T cell receptor beta chains share one sample of origin, sequenced in a study of T-cell memory formation after mild COVID-19. Each CDR3 protein is one row after TCRdb ran MiXCR on the 5' RACE reads. This sample has about 360,000 distinct CDR3 sequences; 13% to 15% occur once, and the top ten carry roughly a fifth. The sequencing input was PBMCs or a T cell subset sorted from them (not recorded which). These receptors were taken from a man aged 18 to 29 who had mild COVID-19 (a few samples of this study predate the infection). Cell type and time point are not known.

This clonotype appeared many times. The rearrangement links TRBV5-1 to TRBJ1-3; D gene unclear. The CDR3 extends over 16 amino acids. CDR1 and CDR2 (germline): SGHRS, YFSETQ. V lost 0 bases to trimming and J lost 4 bases, with 14 bases between them. The CDR3 region has the DNA TGCGCCAGCAGCTTGGTTTCTGGAATAGCGGGAAACACCATATATTTT. Encoded protein: CASSLVSGIAGNTIYF.

This clonotype was counted a few times. This chain joins TRBV3-1 and TRBJ1-2; D unresolved. Germline-derived CDR1 and CDR2 are LGHDT and YNNKEL (reference sequence). The V and J ends lost 3 bases and 6 bases respectively, with 11 bases between them. The CDR3 extends over 13 amino acids. This CDR3 is CASSQRSPDGYTF. The CDR3 DNA follows: TGTGCCAGCAGCCAGAGATCCCCAGATGGCTACACCTTC.

This clonotype was counted at least ten times. This chain uses TRBV15 with TRBJ2-3; D is undetermined. Germline lookup yields CDR1 LNHNV and CDR2 YYDKDF (reference sequence). The CDR3 sequence is 16 residues long. The V end was cut by 0 bases, the J end by 4 bases, with 14 bases between. The CDR3 bases are TGTGCCACCAGCAGAGAAGTCTTCCTGGGCGCAGATACGCAGTATTTT. Protein sequence: CATSREVFLGADTQYF.

The genes are TRBV5-1 and TRBJ2-3; 11 bases map to TRBD2. CDR3 length equals 16 residues. Germline V gene lookup returns CDR1 SGHRS and CDR2 YFSETQ. V lost 2 bases and J lost 3; bases outside the gene matches: 5. CDR3 nucleotides: TGCGCCAGCAGCTTACCCGGGACTAGCGGTACAGATACGCAGTATTTT. Residues: CASSLPGTSGTDTQYF.

This clonotype has more than one count but fewer than ten. The gene calls are TRBV7-8 and TRBJ1-1, with D hard to call. The CDR3 sequence is 14 residues long. Trimming removed 6 bases from V and 0 bases from J, with 11 bases in between. Germline CDR1 and CDR2: SGHVS and FQNEAQ. The CDR3 DNA sequence: TGTGCCAGCAGTCCGGGCAGCATGAACACTGAAGCTTTCTTT. Translated: CASSPGSMNTEAFF.

This clonotype was detected a few times. The rearrangement joins TRBV19 to TRBJ1-6, with 10 bases matching TRBD1. The V gene's germline CDR1 is LNHDA and CDR2 SQIVND (reference sequence). The CDR3 has 15 residues. V was pared by 1 base and J by 10 bases, with 4 bases of the junction left unmatched. CDR3 protein: CASSIVGTGASPLHF. DNA of the CDR3: TGTGCCAGTAGTATAGTGGGGACAGGGGCCTCACCCCTCCACTTT.

This clonotype has more than one count but fewer than ten. The chain joins TRBV12-3 or TRBV12-4 to TRBJ2-1; either TRBD1 or TRBD2 may fit D (7 bases each). The CDR3 runs 14 residues. V lost 3 bases and J lost 10, with 16 bases in between. Here the CDR3 reads CASSLQGGVGEQFF. CDR3 DNA: TGTGCCAGCAGTTTGCAGGGGGGGGTTGGCGAGCAGTTCTTC.

A few counts support this clonotype. This sequence joins TRBV12-5 and TRBJ1-1; D unclear. CDR1 and CDR2 from the germline V gene are LGHNT and FRNRAP. V lost 9 bases, J lost 9 bases, and 8 bases lay in between. The CDR3 extends over 9 amino acids. This chain's CDR3 is CARYAQAFF. The CDR3 DNA sequence: TGTGCTAGGTACGCCCAAGCTTTCTTT.

This clonotype was counted only a few times. V gene TRBV6-2 or TRBV6-3 combines with J gene TRBJ1-5; TRBD1 agrees at 8 bases. CDR1 is MNHEY, CDR2 SVGEGT, per germline. The CDR3 covers 13 residues. Trimming took 6 bases from V and 9 from J; bases not matched to a gene: 7. CDR3 nucleotides: TGTGCCAGCAGGTTGCAGGGGGCAAGGCCCCAGCATTTT. Protein product: CASRLQGARPQHF.

The chain uses TRBV2 and TRBJ2-5; D is uncertain. The V gene's germline CDR1 is SNHLY and CDR2 FYNNEI. The CDR3 spans 13 residues. Trimming took 2 bases from V and 2 from J, leaving 6 bases between them. This chain's CDR3 is CASSETRQETQYF. The CDR3 bases are TGTGCCAGCAGTGAAACCAGGCAAGAGACCCAGTACTTC.

The chain couples TRBV6-5 to TRBJ1-2; D call uncertain. Trimming removed 6 bases from V and 4 bases from J, with 9 bases in between. The CDR3 contains 12 residues. CDR1 and CDR2 (germline): MNHEY, SVGAGI. The CDR3 DNA sequence: TGTGCCAGCAGAGAGCCTGCCTATGGCTACACCTTC. It specifies CASREPAYGYTF.

The chain employs TRBV4-3 and TRBJ2-7; D is undetermined. V lost 1 base to trimming and J lost 4 bases, with 11 bases between them. CDR1 is LGHNA and CDR2 is YSLEER in the germline V gene. This CDR3 has 14 amino acids. DNA for the CDR3: TGCGCCAGCAGCCAAGGGGTCGGTGGTTACGAGCAGTACGTC. Translation: CASSQGVGGYEQYV.

V gene TRBV6-5 combines with J gene TRBJ1-3, with a tentative D call TRBD1 (5 bases). Trimming removed 10 bases at V and 2 bases at J, with 15 bases between. Germline V lookup: CDR1 MNHEY, CDR2 SVGAGI. The CDR3 extends over 14 amino acids. This CDR3 reads CAIGPAGPGNTIYF. The CDR3, as DNA: TGTGCCATAGGACCAGCAGGGCCTGGAAACACCATATATTTT.

This sequence joins TRBV20-1 and TRBJ1-2, with a weak D call TRBD1 (5 bases). This CDR3 has 15 residues. Per germline, CDR1 DFQATT and CDR2 SNEGSKA (reference sequence). Between the trimmed V and J ends, which lost 2 bases and 6 bases, there was a span of 19 bases. The CDR3 DNA is TGCAGTGCTAGATCGGGGGAAGGGGCGGTTAATGGCTACACCTTC. This translates into CSARSGEGAVNGYTF.

This clonotype showed up just a few times. V is TRBV4-3 and J is TRBJ2-7; 10 bases are shared with TRBD1. Germline V lookup: CDR1 LGHNA, CDR2 YSLEER. J lost 4 bases, V lost 5 bases, and 11 bases had no gene match. There are 16 residues in the CDR3. For the CDR3, the DNA is TGCGCCAGCAGCTACCTACCGGGACAGGGGACGTACGAGCAGTACTTC. Its protein is CASSYLPGQGTYEQYF.

The V call is TRBV20-1, the J call TRBJ2-7, with a possible D match to TRBD1 (5 bases). Trimming took off 6 bases at V and 0 bases at J, with 12 bases between the two ends. This CDR3 has 13 residues. In germline, CDR1 is DFQATT, CDR2 SNEGSKA (reference sequence). The CDR3 spells CSAPGRASYEQYV. The CDR3, as DNA: TGCAGTGCCCCCGGCAGGGCCTCCTACGAGCAGTACGTC.

The chain is built from TRBV4-3 and TRBJ2-3; 7 nucleotides align to TRBD2. The CDR3 consists of 18 residues. Trimming removed 0 bases from V and 0 bases from J; junction bases left unmatched: 9. Germline lookup yields CDR1 LGHNA and CDR2 YSLEER. CDR3 in amino acids: CASSQDGPQAGSTDTQYF. CDR3 DNA sequence: TGCGCCAGCAGCCAAGATGGGCCACAAGCGGGGAGCACAGATACGCAGTATTTT.

Concerning this clonotype itself: At one boundary the junction diverges from the germline segment, which might be a read error. V is TRBV28 and J is TRBJ2-3; a weak D match, TRBD1 (5 bases). The germline CDR1 and CDR2 sequences are MDHEN and SYDVKM. This CDR3 spans 16 amino acids. The CDR3 DNA sequence: TGTGCCAGCGGTTTAGGGGCCAGGGTTAGCACAGATACGCAGTATTTT. Translated: CASGLGARVSTDTQYF.

This clonotype was picked up a small number of times. V gene TRBV15 combines with J gene TRBJ2-7, with TRBD1 matching over 7 bases. With V trimmed by 2 bases and J by 3 bases, 7 bases remained unmatched. This CDR3 contains 15 residues. The germline V gene encodes CDR1 LNHNV and CDR2 YYDKDF (reference sequence). CDR3 DNA sequence: TGTGCCACCAGCAGACGCGACAGGGCGGACTACGAGCAGTACTTC. It specifies CATSRRDRADYEQYF.

In its sample, this clonotype was seen many times. The V gene is TRBV6-6, the J gene TRBJ1-1; tentatively, D is TRBD1 (5 bases). Trimming removed 5 bases from V and 8 bases from J, with 12 bases in between. CDR3 length: 12 residues. CDR1 is MNHNY and CDR2 is SVGAGI in the germline V gene (reference sequence). Here the CDR3 DNA reads TGTGCCAGCAGTCAGGGACCTTGGGAAGCTTTCTTT. The encoded protein is CASSQGPWEAFF.

The CDR3 nucleotides read TGTGCCAGCAGTTCGAACCCCCGGGCTAGCGGGGGGGAGACCCAGTACTTC. This translates into CASSSNPRASGGETQYF. The chain uses TRBV12-3 or TRBV12-4 and TRBJ2-5, with 11 bases aligning to TRBD2. The CDR3 consists of 17 residues. Trimming removed 4 bases from V and 5 bases from J; junction bases left unmatched: 12.

The genes are TRBV5-5 and TRBJ2-3; no definite D call. Germline values: CDR1 SGHKS, CDR2 YYEKEE (reference sequence). V was trimmed by 9 bases and J by 2 bases, leaving 13 bases between them. This CDR3 has 13 amino acids. CDR3 in amino acids: CATSDPLTDTQYF. CDR3 DNA: TGTGCCACGTCGGACCCGCTCACAGATACGCAGTATTTT.

The table lists this clonotype with a few counts. The V gene is TRBV7-2, the J gene TRBJ1-1, with TRBD1 as a possible D gene (6 bases). Per germline, CDR1 SGHTA and CDR2 FQGNSA. Trimming took off 4 bases at V and 7 bases at J, with 16 bases between the two ends. There are 14 residues in the CDR3. The CDR3 loop is CASSSLGGPYEAFF. CDR3 nucleotide sequence: TGTGCCAGCAGCTCCCTTGGGGGGCCTTATGAAGCTTTCTTT.

The V call is TRBV5-1, the J call TRBJ1-2; D is possibly TRBD1 (5 bases). CDR3 length: 16 residues. The germline V gene encodes CDR1 SGHRS and CDR2 YFSETQ. The ends were cut back, 0 bases at V and 0 bases at J, with 12 bases in the middle. CDR3 DNA sequence: TGCGCCAGCAGCTTGGACGGACTGACAGCTAACTATGGCTACACCTTC. Translation: CASSLDGLTANYGYTF.